This is a list of T cell receptor beta chains from one sample in a study of graft-versus-host responses after intestinal transplantation. TCRdb's copy holds only in-frame clones and misses some; the assay was immunoSEQ multiplex PCR. The sample contains tens of thousands of clones, roughly 80% of which appear only once. For these receptors, no antigen is known. The sample here was unstimulated CD4+ T cells sorted from spleen or lymph node cells, taken before transplant. These TCRs come from a human donor who was the organ donor for an intestinal transplant. The CDR3 runs from the conserved cysteine through the conserved F or W. D genes are given only for firm matches. Clone size is stated in some rows and not others, as once, few, many or a class when expanded.

abundance	d_gene	v_gene	j_gene	CDR3nt	CDR3aa
.	.	TRBV18	TRBJ1-2	TGTGCCAGCTCACCACAGGCGGCCCTCTATGGCTACACCTTC	CASSPQAALYGYTF
.	TRBD2	TRBV18	TRBJ2-1	TGTGCCAGCTCCCTACTAGCGGGGGGGAGCTCCTACAATGAGCAGTTCTTC	CASSLLAGGSSYNEQFF
.	.	TRBV2	TRBJ1-3	TGTGCCGGTCGGGGAGGGAGCTCTGGAAACACCATATATTTT	CAGRGGSSGNTIYF
.	TRBD1	TRBV18	TRBJ2-2	TGTGCCAGCTCACCCGGACAGGTCGGGGAGCTGTTTTTT	CASSPGQVGELFF
.	TRBD2	TRBV5-6	TRBJ2-5	TGTGCCAGCAGCTTGGGCAGCGGGGCCCAAGAGACCCAGTACTTC	CASSLGSGAQETQYF
.	TRBD2	TRBV7-6	TRBJ2-7	TGTGCCAGCAGCTCCTTTAGCGGGGGTGGTGTGAGCGAGCAGTACTTC	CASSSFSGGGVSEQYF
.	.	TRBV4-2	TRBJ1-4	TGTGCCAGCAGCCAAGGCCAGGGAAATGAAAAACTGTTTTTT	CASSQGQGNEKLFF
.	.	TRBV7-2	TRBJ1-2	TGTGCCAGCAGCCGGACAGTCCTTGGGGGCTACACCTTC	CASSRTVLGGYTF
.	.	TRBV4-2	TRBJ2-7	TGTGCCAGCAGCCATCCGGACAGCTCCTACGAGCAGTACTTC	CASSHPDSSYEQYF
.	.	TRBV28	TRBJ1-1	TGTGCCAGCGAACGAGAGCGGTCGAACACTGAAGCTTTCTTT	CASERERSNTEAFF
once	.	TRBV11-3	TRBJ2-3	TGTGCCAGCAGCTCCCGGGGCGGGCCAGAGGATACGCAGTATTTT	CASSSRGGPEDTQYF
.	TRBD1	TRBV5-6	TRBJ2-7	TGTGCCAGCAGCTTTTTGTCGGGACAGGGTGGCCACGAGCAGTACTTC	CASSFLSGQGGHEQYF
few	TRBD2	TRBV6-5	TRBJ2-5	TGTGCCAGCAGTTATAGAGCTAGCGGGAGTGGGGAGACCCAGTACTTC	CASSYRASGSGETQYF
.	TRBD1	TRBV7-6	TRBJ1-1	TGTGCCAGCAGCTTAGCGAATAGAGGGGGCTTGAACACTGAAGCTTTCTTT	CASSLANRGGLNTEAFF
.	.	TRBV6-5	TRBJ2-5	TGTGCCAGCAGTTACTCGAACTACCAAGAGACCCAGTACTTC	CASSYSNYQETQYF
.	.	TRBV19	TRBJ2-2	TGTGCCAGTAGTATTGGGGGGCCGAACACCGGGGAGCTGTTTTTT	CASSIGGPNTGELFF
.	TRBD1	TRBV19	TRBJ2-7	TGTGCCAGTAGTGAGGACAGGGGTGTCTACGAGCAGTACTTC	CASSEDRGVYEQYF
.	.	TRBV6-5	TRBJ2-5	TGTGCCAGCAGTTACAACTTTATGACCTCAGTGGGGACCCAGTACTTC	CASSYNFMTSVGTQYF
once	TRBD2	TRBV15	TRBJ2-1	TGTGCCACTAGGGTTAGCGGGAGCTCCTACAATGAGCAGTTCTTC	CATRVSGSSYNEQFF
.	TRBD2	TRBV6-1	TRBJ2-5	TGTGCCAGCATTCTAGCGGGAGGAACCAGACAGACCCAGTACTTC	CASILAGGTRQTQYF
once	.	TRBV30	TRBJ2-2	TGTGCCGGGCTTGGTTATCAGGGTTTTGGCGGGGAGCTGTTTTTT	CAGLGYQGFGGELFF
.	.	TRBV5-4	TRBJ2-3	TGTGCCAGCAGCTTGCCGGTGGATACGCAGTATTTT	CASSLPVDTQYF
.	.	TRBV4-2	TRBJ1-6	TGTGCCAGCAGCCCCAGATCCAGTACTTATAATTCACCCCTCCACTTT	CASSPRSSTYNSPLHF
once	.	TRBV18	TRBJ2-7	TGTGCCAGCTCACCCGCTGGGGGGATAAGCGAGCAGTACTTC	CASSPAGGISEQYF
.	TRBD2	TRBV18	TRBJ2-2	TGTGCCAGCTCACCTAGGACTAGCGGGGGGACGAACACCGGGGAGCTGTTTTTT	CASSPRTSGGTNTGELFF
few	TRBD2	TRBV27	TRBJ2-1	TGTGCCAGCAGTCCCAGGACTAGTCTTAGGGGTGAGCAGTTCTTC	CASSPRTSLRGEQFF
.	.	TRBV6-6	TRBJ2-7	TGTGCCAGCAGTTACGATCTCGAGACCTACGAGCAGTACTTC	CASSYDLETYEQYF
.	.	TRBV19	TRBJ2-5	TGTGCCAGTAGCGCCCGTAGGGAGACCCAGTACTTC	CASSARRETQYF
.	TRBD2	TRBV6-1	TRBJ2-7	TGTGCCAGCAGTCCTCTAGCGGTGACCTCCTACGAGCAGTACTTC	CASSPLAVTSYEQYF
.	.	TRBV5-4	TRBJ1-1	TGTGCCAGCAGCTTGGTAGTGAACACTGAAGCTTTCTTT	CASSLVVNTEAFF
once	.	TRBV5-1	TRBJ1-1	TGCGCCAGCAGCTTGTTCCTGGGGGCAGGGATCACTGAAGCTTTCTTT	CASSLFLGAGITEAFF
.	.	TRBV5-1	TRBJ1-4	TGCGCCAGCAGCAAGCCTTCTCCTACGGGGTTAAATGAAAAACTGTTTTTT	CASSKPSPTGLNEKLFF
.	.	TRBV30	TRBJ1-5	TGTGCCTGGAGTGAAAACAGGGGCAATCAGCCCCAGCATTTT	CAWSENRGNQPQHF